The 30 T cell receptor beta chains below come from one sample, sequenced in a study of cytomegalovirus exposure and HLA in healthy donors. The table came from immunoSEQ multiplex PCR; TCRdb's copy has only in-frame clones and leaves some out. The sample has more than 120,000 clones, around nine tenths seen once. Sequencing used PBMCs. The receptors originated from a man younger than 35 in good health and CMV-seropositive.

The chain carries TRBV6-5 and TRBJ1-1, with D hard to call. CDR1 is MNHEY and CDR2 is SVGAGI in the germline V gene. CDR3 length: 13 amino acids. The V end was cut by 4 bases, the J end by 7 bases, with 13 bases between. The DNA of the CDR3 is TGTGCCAGCAGTTTCCCCAACGCGGATGAAGCTTTCTTT. Translating it yields CASSFPNADEAFF.

The genes are TRBV21-1 and TRBJ2-5; the table's D call of TRBD1 was not tested on the DNA. TRBV21-1 is a known pseudogene. The CDR3 runs to 16 residues. CDR3 region: CASSLRDRGRPETQYF. DNA of the CDR3: TGTGCCAGCAGCCTCCGGGACAGGGGGCGTCCAGAGACCCAGTACTTC.

The rearrangement links TRBV29-1 to TRBJ2-1, with D hard to call. Trimming removed 4 bases from V and 1 base from J, with 11 bases in between. The CDR3 loop spans 14 amino acids. Germline CDR1 and CDR2: SQVTM and ANQGSEA. DNA for the CDR3: TGCAGCGTTGCGCGGTCATGGTCCTACAATGAGCAGTTCTTC. Encoded protein: CSVARSWSYNEQFF.

This sequence joins TRBV29-1 and TRBJ1-1; TRBD1 matches 12 bases. The germline V gene encodes CDR1 SQVTM and CDR2 ANQGSEA. The CDR3 length is 12 residues. The V segment lost 7 bases and the J segment 8 bases; nucleotides outside the gene matches: 5. In DNA, the CDR3 is TGCAGCGGGGACAGGGGGCGAGAGGAAGCTTTCTTT. Encoded protein: CSGDRGREEAFF.

This sequence joins TRBV7-3 and TRBJ2-7; 7 nucleotides agree with TRBD1. The CDR3 is 13 amino acids. The junction had 5 bases not matched to a gene; V was cut back by 5 bases and J by 4 bases. CDR1 and CDR2 from the germline V gene are SGHTA and FQGTGA. In DNA form, the CDR3 reads TGTGCCAGCAGCCCGGACAGGCCTTACGAGCAGTACTTC. Amino acids: CASSPDRPYEQYF.

The gene calls are TRBV5-6 and TRBJ2-7; D is possibly TRBD1 (6 bases). This CDR3 is 16 amino acids long. V was cut by 4 bases and J by 3 bases, with 20 bases left in between. Looked up from germline, CDR1 is SGHDT and CDR2 is YYEEEE. This CDR3 reads CASSPPGHLRDYEQYF. The DNA of the CDR3 is TGTGCCAGCAGCCCCCCGGGACACTTACGGGACTACGAGCAGTACTTC.

The CDR3 sequence is CASRGTGPGNQPQHF. CDR3 coding DNA: TGCGCCAGCAGAGGGACAGGGCCCGGCAATCAGCCCCAGCATTTT. The chain links TRBV10-2 to TRBJ1-5; TRBD1 agrees at 9 bases. The CDR3 sequence is 15 residues long. Germline CDR1 reads WSHSY; CDR2 reads SAAADI. V gave up 6 bases and J gave up 2 bases; unmatched junction bases: 5.

This chain uses TRBV5-1 with TRBJ2-1, with TRBD2 identical over 9 bases. The CDR3 spans 16 residues. The germline V gene has CDR1 SGHRS and CDR2 YFSETQ. V gave up 1 base and J gave up 0 bases; unmatched junction bases: 2. The CDR3, as DNA: TGCGCCAGCAGCTTGAGACTAGCGGACTCCTACAATGAGCAGTTCTTC. Its protein is CASSLRLADSYNEQFF.

The V gene is TRBV5-1, the J gene TRBJ2-5; possible D gene TRBD2, 5 bases. CDR1 SGHRS and CDR2 YFSETQ come from the germline V gene. This CDR3 contains 14 residues. Trimming took 1 base from V and 3 from J, leaving 10 bases between them. For the CDR3, the DNA is TGCGCCAGCAGCTTGACAACGGGGAAAGAGACCCAGTACTTC. Its translation is CASSLTTGKETQYF.

The chain is built from TRBV29-1 and TRBJ2-3; a weak D match, TRBD1 (6 bases). Per germline, CDR1 SQVTM and CDR2 ANQGSEA. The V and J ends lost 1 base and 2 bases respectively, with 16 bases between them. CDR3 length: 16 residues. The CDR3 sequence: CSVEGERTVLTDTQYF. CDR3 nucleotides: TGCAGCGTTGAAGGAGAGAGGACAGTCCTCACAGATACGCAGTATTTT.

This clone was detected once. The chain joins TRBV6-1 to TRBJ2-7; 7 bases fit TRBD2. The CDR3 covers 15 residues. Germline CDR1 reads MNHNS; CDR2 reads SASEGT. Trimming took 5 bases from V and 4 from J; bases not matched to a gene: 11. DNA of the CDR3: TGTGCCAGCAGTCGGGATCGGGAGGCCGGGTACGAGCAGTACTTC. It is translated as CASSRDREAGYEQYF.

V is TRBV28 and J is TRBJ1-1; D gene uncertain. V was trimmed by 2 bases and J by 3 bases, leaving 4 bases between them. Germline CDR1 MDHEN, CDR2 SYDVKM. The CDR3 sequence is 12 residues long. The CDR3 region is CASSLEYTEAFF. Here the CDR3 DNA reads TGTGCCAGCAGTTTAGAGTACACTGAAGCTTTCTTT. The variable domain in full, with the rest retrieved from reference TRBV28 and TRBJ1-1, is DVKVTQSSRYLVKRTGEKVFLECVQDMDHENMFWYRQDPGLGLRLIYFSYDVKMKEKGDIPEGYSVSREKKERFSLILESASTNQTSMYLCASSLEYTEAFFGQGTRLTVV.

This chain uses TRBV15 with TRBJ2-1, with TRBD1 as a possible D gene (5 bases). CDR1 and CDR2 from the germline V gene are LNHNV and YYDKDF (reference sequence). This CDR3 is 13 amino acids long. Trimming removed 1 base at V and 4 bases at J, with 5 bases between. The CDR3 coding sequence is TGTGCCACCAGCAGAGGACAGTACAATGAGCAGTTCTTC. Amino acid sequence: CATSRGQYNEQFF.

This chain joins TRBV2 and TRBJ1-3; 8 bases fit TRBD1. Germline V lookup: CDR1 SNHLY, CDR2 FYNNEI. Trimming cost V 3 bases and J 0 bases; bases outside gene matches: 4. The CDR3 runs 16 residues. The CDR3 region is CASSEGTGISGNTIYF. CDR3 in DNA: TGTGCCAGCAGTGAGGGGACAGGAATCTCTGGAAACACCATATATTTT.

The chain recombines TRBV7-6 with TRBJ2-7; D not resolved. The germline V gene has CDR1 SGHVS and CDR2 FNYEAQ. The CDR3 has 14 amino acids. The germline V and J ends were trimmed by 1 base and 2 bases, with 9 bases remaining between them. The CDR3 nucleotides are TGTGCCAGCAGCTTAGAGGCGGCCCCCTACGAGCAGTACTTC. This translates into CASSLEAAPYEQYF.

The rearrangement joins TRBV13 to TRBJ2-7; possibly TRBD2 for D (6 bases). V was clipped by 5 bases and J by 1 base, with 9 bases between them. The CDR3 length is 13 residues. The germline gives CDR1 PRHDT, CDR2 FYEKMQ (reference sequence). The CDR3, as DNA: TGTGCCAGCAGCAAGACTAGATCCTACGAGCAGTACTTC. Encoded protein: CASSKTRSYEQYF.

The chain employs TRBV29-1 and TRBJ2-1; 9 bases match TRBD1. This CDR3 is 11 amino acids long. Per the germline V gene, CDR1 is SQVTM and CDR2 is ANQGSEA. V shed 8 bases, J shed 9 bases, and the junction held 5 bases outside the gene matches. The CDR3 loop reads CSLQGAGEQFF. CDR3 nucleotide sequence: TGCAGCTTACAGGGGGCGGGTGAGCAGTTCTTC.

CDR3 in DNA: TGTGCCAGCTCACCACTCTACACAGGGGTTGATGAAAAACTGTTTTTT. Its protein product is CASSPLYTGVDEKLFF. This chain connects TRBV18 to TRBJ1-4, with 7 bases lining up with TRBD1. V lost 1 base, J lost 6 bases, and 8 bases stayed unmatched. The germline V gene encodes CDR1 KGHSH and CDR2 LQKENI. This CDR3 is 16 amino acids long.

CDR3 nucleotide sequence: TGTGCCAGCAGCTTGTGGGGGCGCGGAAATTCACCCCTCCACTTT. Its protein product is CASSLWGRGNSPLHF. The V and J genes are TRBV5-5 and TRBJ1-6; D is possibly TRBD1 (6 bases). Germline V CDR1 and CDR2: SGHKS, YYEKEE (reference sequence). The CDR3 sequence is 15 residues long. Trimming pared 1 base from V and 7 bases from J, leaving 12 bases between.

The CDR3 nucleotides read TGTGCCAGCAGCTTTCTGGACTCACGAGAGCAGTACTTC. The encoded protein is CASSFLDSREQYF. The chain employs TRBV6-5 and TRBJ2-7, with D possibly TRBD2 on 5 matching bases. Trimming shortened V by 6 bases and J by 7 bases, and 16 bases separated the two germline ends. The CDR3 loop spans 13 amino acids. Germline lookup yields CDR1 MNHEY and CDR2 SVGAGI.

The chain's CDR3 is CASSPGQGAYEQYF. The DNA for the CDR3 is TGTGCCAGCAGCCCTGGACAGGGGGCCTACGAGCAGTACTTC. The chain combines TRBV7-9 with TRBJ2-7; 10 bases match TRBD1. V was pared by 5 bases and J by 2 bases, with 3 bases of the junction left unmatched. This CDR3 spans 14 amino acids. Germline V gene sequence: CDR1 SEHNR, CDR2 FQNEAQ (reference sequence).

The gene calls are TRBV10-1 and TRBJ2-3, with TRBD2 matching over 7 bases. The V and J ends lost 2 bases and 3 bases, in that order; junction bases with no gene match: 5. The length of the CDR3 is 15 residues. Germline V gene lookup returns CDR1 WNHNN and CDR2 SYGVQD (reference sequence). The CDR3 protein is CASSEGGGRTDTQYF. CDR3 DNA: TGCGCCAGCAGTGAGGGCGGGGGAAGGACAGATACGCAGTATTTT.

The chain combines TRBV7-9 with TRBJ2-5; D gene unclear. Germline CDR1 SEHNR, CDR2 FQNEAQ (reference sequence). CDR3 size: 14 residues. V shed 5 bases and J shed 1 base, with 11 bases lying between them. This chain's CDR3 is CASSPVVLQETQYF. CDR3 nucleotide sequence: TGTGCCAGCAGCCCTGTAGTCCTCCAAGAGACCCAGTACTTC.

The V gene is TRBV14, the J gene TRBJ1-2; D gene unclear. Germline assignment: CDR1 SGHDN and CDR2 FVKESK. V gave up 0 bases and J gave up 5 bases, with 10 bases separating them. This CDR3 is 14 amino acids long. The CDR3 reads CASSQDGRSYGYTF. For the CDR3, the DNA is TGTGCCAGCAGCCAAGATGGCAGATCGTATGGCTACACCTTC.

The V gene is TRBV6-1, the J gene TRBJ1-4; D gene ambiguous. CDR3 length: 10 residues. The V gene's germline CDR1 is MNHNS and CDR2 SASEGT. The germline V and J ends were trimmed by 9 bases and 6 bases, with 5 bases remaining between them. The CDR3 DNA sequence: TGTGCCAGTCATTATGAAAAACTGTTTTTT. Translating it yields CASHYEKLFF.

The chain has TRBV21-1 and TRBJ2-3; the table gives TRBD2 as D, unverified against the DNA. TRBV21-1 is tagged as a pseudogene. This CDR3 has 17 residues. The CDR3 loop reads CASGRTSGGAEADTQYF. CDR3 DNA: TGTGCCAGTGGTCGGACTAGCGGGGGGGCCGAGGCAGATACGCAGTATTTT.

The chain joins TRBV7-8 to TRBJ1-1; the match to TRBD1 covers 9 bases. The trim removed 6 bases at V and 5 bases at J, leaving 7 bases unmatched. This CDR3 has 14 residues. Germline V gene data show CDR1 as SGHVS and CDR2 as FQNEAQ. CDR3 amino acids: CASSTWDRATEAFF. CDR3 nucleotides: TGTGCCAGCAGTACGTGGGACAGGGCTACTGAAGCTTTCTTT. The whole variable domain, filled in from reference TRBV7-8 and TRBJ1-1, reads GAGVSQSPRYKVAKRGQDVALRCDPISGHVSLFWYQQALGQGPEFLTYFQNEAQLDKSGLPSDRFFAERPEGSVSTLKIQRTQQEDSAVYLCASSTWDRATEAFFGQGTRLTVV.

V is TRBV6-1 and J is TRBJ2-4; tentatively, D is TRBD2 (6 bases). Trimming removed 2 bases at V and 1 base at J, with 15 bases between. The germline V gene encodes CDR1 MNHNS and CDR2 SASEGT. The CDR3 runs to 17 residues. The CDR3 DNA reads as TGTGCCAGCAGTGAACGCATTAGGAGGGTGGCCAAAAACATTCAGTACTTC. This codes for CASSERIRRVAKNIQYF.

The V gene is TRBV5-4, the J gene TRBJ1-1; 10 bases map to TRBD1. This CDR3 is built from 17 residues. Germline V lookup: CDR1 SGHNT, CDR2 YYREEE (reference sequence). Losses at the gene ends were 2 bases for V and 0 bases for J; bases not matched to a gene: 7. The CDR3 sequence: CASSLGQGVPMNTEAFF. In nucleotides, the CDR3 is TGTGCCAGCAGCTTAGGACAGGGGGTACCCATGAACACTGAAGCTTTCTTT.

The chain combines TRBV6-1 with TRBJ2-5; 10 bases are shared with TRBD1. Germline assignment: CDR1 MNHNS and CDR2 SASEGT. J was trimmed by 4 bases and V by 1 base; bases with no gene match: 9. The CDR3 runs 17 residues. This chain's CDR3 is CASSEEPGQGWGETQYF. The CDR3 coding sequence is TGTGCCAGCAGTGAAGAGCCGGGACAGGGGTGGGGAGAGACCCAGTACTTC.